The rows below give T cell receptor beta chains drawn from one sample of a study of cytomegalovirus exposure and HLA in healthy donors. Some clones are missing from TCRdb's copy, which holds only in-frame ones; the method was immunoSEQ multiplex PCR. Of some 220,000 clones listed, about 80% were seen once; the top ten hold 0.5% to 0.7%. The sample consisted of PBMCs. These receptors all stem from a woman aged 40 to 50 in good health and CMV-seronegative. CDR3s include the opening cysteine and the closing phenylalanine or tryptophan. A D gene is named only where the DNA matches it firmly. Clone size is not always given. Where it is, it says once, few, many or a class for expanded clones.

TRBD1	NA	TRBV7-9	TRBJ1-1	CASSNPPGTGDTEAFF	TGTGCCAGCAGCAACCCTCCCGGGACAGGGGACACTGAAGCTTTCTTT
NA	NA	TRBV10-1	TRBJ2-5	CASSHPGGSQETQYF	TGCGCCAGCAGTCACCCCGGGGGTTCCCAAGAGACCCAGTACTTC
NA	NA	TRBV30	TRBJ1-1	CAWTQGTEAFF	TGTGCCTGGACACAGGGCACTGAAGCTTTCTTT
TRBD1	NA	TRBV2	TRBJ1-4	CASRGFGTGNEKLFF	TGTGCCAGCAGGGGTTTCGGGACAGGGAATGAAAAACTGTTTTTT
NA	NA	TRBV6-1	TRBJ2-7	CASSPPGLSSYEQYF	TGTGCCAGCAGTCCCCCAGGGCTGAGCTCCTACGAGCAGTACTTC
NA	few	TRBV6-6	TRBJ2-3	CASSSVDTQYF	TGTGCCAGCAGTTCTGTGGATACGCAGTATTTT
NA	NA	TRBV28	TRBJ2-5	CASSFHRVQETQYF	TGTGCCAGCAGTTTCCACAGGGTCCAAGAGACCCAGTACTTC
TRBD2	NA	TRBV5-1	TRBJ2-1	CASSSTPSRGYEQFF	TGCGCCAGCAGCTCCACCCCTTCGCGGGGGTATGAGCAGTTCTTC
TRBD2	once	TRBV6-5	TRBJ2-2	CASSPGGLNTGELFF	TGTGCCAGCAGCCCCGGGGGGTTGAACACCGGGGAGCTGTTTTTT
NA	NA	TRBV5-4	TRBJ2-6	CASSLFTGWGPPGANVLTF	TGTGCCAGCAGCTTGTTCACAGGGTGGGGACCTCCTGGGGCCAACGTCCTGACTTTC
NA	NA	TRBV6-5	TRBJ2-5	CASSYPGFETQYF	TGTGCCAGCAGTTACCCAGGCTTTGAGACCCAGTACTTC
NA	NA	TRBV5-1	TRBJ2-6	CASSLGQSSGANVLTF	TGCGCCAGCAGCTTGGGACAGAGCTCTGGGGCCAACGTCCTGACTTTC
NA	NA	TRBV18	TRBJ1-2	CASSPNRQGTGTGYTF	TGTGCCAGCTCACCGAACAGGCAGGGGACGGGGACTGGCTACACCTTC
TRBD1	NA	TRBV9	TRBJ2-7	CASSADRFSYEQYF	TGTGCCAGCAGCGCGGACAGGTTCTCCTACGAGCAGTACTTC
NA	NA	TRBV6-6	TRBJ1-1	CASSNDWNTEAFF	TGTGCCAGCAGTAATGACTGGAACACTGAAGCTTTCTTT
NA	NA	TRBV5-5	TRBJ1-1	CASSSLQGALAFF	TGTGCCAGCAGTAGCTTACAAGGGGCCTTGGCTTTCTTT
TRBD2	few	TRBV11-3	TRBJ2-5	CASSLGGRTAGRGKETQYF	TGTGCCAGCAGCTTAGGCGGGAGGACGGCGGGCCGTGGGAAAGAGACCCAGTACTTC
NA	NA	TRBV5-1	TRBJ1-4	CASSLTTGLREKLFF	TGCGCCAGCAGCTTAACCACAGGGTTAAGAGAAAAACTGTTTTTT
TRBD2	NA	TRBV7-9	TRBJ2-2	CASSAPGLAGTGELFF	TGTGCCAGCAGCGCCCCCGGACTAGCGGGCACCGGGGAGCTGTTTTTT
NA	NA	TRBV30	TRBJ1-1	CAWKDRGGAAFF	TGTGCCTGGAAGGACAGAGGGGGGGCAGCTTTCTTT
TRBD2	NA	TRBV5-6	TRBJ2-7	CASSAGTSGVYEQYF	TGTGCCAGCAGCGCCGGGACTAGCGGGGTCTACGAGCAGTACTTC
TRBD2	few	TRBV5-5	TRBJ2-1	CASSPLAGAYNEQFF	TGTGCCAGCAGCCCGCTAGCGGGGGCCTACAATGAGCAGTTCTTC
NA	once	TRBV5-1	TRBJ2-5	CASSLIYGRLSRGETQYF	TGCGCCAGCAGCTTGATCTACGGAAGGCTGAGTAGGGGGGAGACCCAGTACTTC
TRBD1	few	TRBV29-1	TRBJ1-1	CSVTGGNTEAFF	TGCAGCGTGACAGGGGGAAACACTGAAGCTTTCTTT
TRBD2	once	TRBV7-9	TRBJ2-5	CASSPRTSGGLHQETQYF	TGTGCCAGCAGCCCCCGGACTAGCGGGGGCCTACACCAAGAGACCCAGTACTTC